The rows below give T cell receptor beta chains drawn from one sample of a study of identical twins. TCRdb independently ran MiXCR on the 5' RACE reads; one entry per CDR3 protein. Here the sample spans a few hundred thousand distinct CDR3 sequences, less than 20% being singletons. The sample was naive T cells sorted from blood. The source is a man over 45 in good health. Each CDR3 is given with its conserved first and last residue. D genes are given only for firm matches. Size is omitted from some rows. Given values are once, few, many or a class for expanded clones.

D: TRBD1
size: -
J: TRBJ1-4
V: TRBV7-6
DNA: TGTGCCAGCAGCCTTATCAGGGACAGGGGTGAGAAACTGTTTTTT
CDR3: CASSLIRDRGEKLFF

D: -
size: few
J: TRBJ1-1
V: TRBV5-4
DNA: TGTGCCAGCAGCTTGGGGGCAGGGGACACTGAAGCTTTCTTT
CDR3: CASSLGAGDTEAFF

D: TRBD2
size: many
J: TRBJ2-2
V: TRBV20-1
DNA: TGCAGTGCTAGAGATTTTAGCGGGACGAACACCGGGGAGCTGTTTTTT
CDR3: CSARDFSGTNTGELFF

D: -
size: many
J: TRBJ2-3
V: TRBV7-2
DNA: TGTGCCAGCAGCATAGACCCTCTAAGGGCAGATACGCAGTATTTT
CDR3: CASSIDPLRADTQYF

D: -
size: -
J: TRBJ1-2
V: TRBV5-1
DNA: TGCGCCAGCAGCTTGGACACTAACTATGGCTACACCTTC
CDR3: CASSLDTNYGYTF

D: -
size: -
J: TRBJ2-2
V: TRBV20-1
DNA: TGCAGTGCCCAAAAAGACACCGGGGAGCTGTTTTTT
CDR3: CSAQKDTGELFF

D: -
size: few
J: TRBJ1-2
V: TRBV5-1
DNA: TGCGCCAGCAGCCCGACGCCGGGGACTTTTAACTATGGCTACACCTTC
CDR3: CASSPTPGTFNYGYTF

D: TRBD1
size: -
J: TRBJ2-3
V: TRBV24-1
DNA: TGTGCCACCAGTGACACGGGACAGGGGCGTTCAGATACGCAGTATTTT
CDR3: CATSDTGQGRSDTQYF

D: -
size: -
J: TRBJ2-5
V: TRBV24-1
DNA: TGTGCCACCAGCTTTGGGGTGGGACACCCCCAAGAGACCCAGTACTTC
CDR3: CATSFGVGHPQETQYF

D: TRBD2
size: few
J: TRBJ2-5
V: TRBV11-2
DNA: TGTGCCAGCAGCAATCTAGCGGGCCCGGGCATGGAGACCCAGTACTTC
CDR3: CASSNLAGPGMETQYF

D: -
size: -
J: TRBJ2-2
V: TRBV27
DNA: TGTGCCAGCAGTTTAGTCCCCACAGGGACGGGCACCGGGGAGCTGTTTTTT
CDR3: CASSLVPTGTGTGELFF

D: TRBD2
size: -
J: TRBJ2-3
V: TRBV11-2
DNA: TGTGCCAGCAGCTTGGGCGGGAGGAGAACAGATACGCAGTATTTT
CDR3: CASSLGGRRTDTQYF

D: -
size: -
J: TRBJ1-4
V: TRBV28
DNA: TGTGCCAGCAGTTTATTGCAGGGGACGGGGGAAAAACTGTTTTTT
CDR3: CASSLLQGTGEKLFF

D: TRBD2
size: many
J: TRBJ2-1
V: TRBV29-1
DNA: TGCAGCGTTAGAGCGGGAGCCTACAATGAGCAGTTCTTC
CDR3: CSVRAGAYNEQFF

D: -
size: -
J: TRBJ1-5
V: TRBV7-9
DNA: TGTGCCAGCAGCGTGGGCACTAGCAATCAGCCCCAGCATTTT
CDR3: CASSVGTSNQPQHF

D: -
size: few
J: TRBJ1-1
V: TRBV7-2
DNA: TGTGCCAGCAGCCGGGGGGTGGGTGTCGCTTTCTTT
CDR3: CASSRGVGVAFF

D: TRBD2
size: few
J: TRBJ2-1
V: TRBV12-3/TRBV12-4
DNA: TGTGCCAGCAGTTCACTAGCGGGGGGGCTAAGTGAGCAGTTCTTC
CDR3: CASSSLAGGLSEQFF

D: -
size: many
J: TRBJ2-7
V: TRBV5-1
DNA: TGCGCCAGCAGCCTGGCCTTGGGGACAAAATCCTACGAGCAGTACTTC
CDR3: CASSLALGTKSYEQYF

D: -
size: few
J: TRBJ1-1
V: TRBV28
DNA: TGTGCCAGCAGTTTACCTAAACTAGACAGAATGAACACTGAAGCTTTCTTT
CDR3: CASSLPKLDRMNTEAFF

D: TRBD1
size: many
J: TRBJ2-6
V: TRBV9
DNA: TGTGCCAGCAGCGTAGCTAGGGACAGGCTAACTGGGGCCAACGTCCTGACTTTC
CDR3: CASSVARDRLTGANVLTF

D: -
size: -
J: TRBJ2-7
V: TRBV7-2
DNA: TGTGCCAGCAGCTTACTGGGGAAACGCTACGAGCAGTACTTC
CDR3: CASSLLGKRYEQYF

D: TRBD1
size: few
J: TRBJ2-7
V: TRBV28
DNA: TGTGCCAGCAGATACACCGCCGGGACAGGGAAGTGCTTC
CDR3: CASRYTAGTGKCF

D: -
size: many
J: TRBJ1-4
V: TRBV20-1
DNA: TGCAGTGCTACCAATCCCGGTGAAAAACTGTTTTTT
CDR3: CSATNPGEKLFF

D: -
size: -
J: TRBJ2-5
V: TRBV5-4
DNA: TGTGCCAGCAGCCCCGGGACGGCCCCAGAGACCCAGTACTTC
CDR3: CASSPGTAPETQYF

D: -
size: few
J: TRBJ2-5
V: TRBV6-5
DNA: TGTGCCAGCAGTTACGGACCCTTCGGAGAGACCCAGTACTTC
CDR3: CASSYGPFGETQYF

D: -
size: -
J: TRBJ1-5
V: TRBV20-1
DNA: TGCAGTGCTAGTGAGGGGGGCGTTCGGAATCAGCCCCAGCATTTT
CDR3: CSASEGGVRNQPQHF

D: -
size: -
J: TRBJ2-3
V: TRBV5-1
DNA: TGCGCCAGCAGCTTGGAACAAATCACAGATACGCAGTATTTT
CDR3: CASSLEQITDTQYF

D: -
size: once
J: TRBJ2-5
V: TRBV10-3
DNA: TGTGCCATCAGTGAGTCTCGGACTATGCCTAGACAAGAGACCCAATACTTC
CDR3: CAISESRTMPRQETQYF

D: -
size: few
J: TRBJ1-6
V: TRBV6-2/TRBV6-3
DNA: TGTGCCAGCAGCAGCCACGGCAATTCACCCCTCCACTTT
CDR3: CASSSHGNSPLHF

D: -
size: few
J: TRBJ2-1
V: TRBV7-2
DNA: TGTGCCAGCAGCTTAGGTCGTTCCGGAGCAAATGAGCAGTTCTTC
CDR3: CASSLGRSGANEQFF

D: TRBD2
size: many
J: TRBJ2-4
V: TRBV5-1
DNA: TGCGCCGAGGCCATGGCGGGAGGATTGAACATTCAGTACTTC
CDR3: CAEAMAGGLNIQYF

D: -
size: many
J: TRBJ1-3
V: TRBV15
DNA: TGTGCCACCAGCGAAGATGCTTCGGGAAACACCATATATTTT
CDR3: CATSEDASGNTIYF

D: TRBD2
size: -
J: TRBJ2-1
V: TRBV12-3/TRBV12-4
DNA: TGTGCCAGCAGCCAGGGACTAGCGGGAGGCCTGTACAATGAGCAGTTCTTC
CDR3: CASSQGLAGGLYNEQFF

D: -
size: few
J: TRBJ1-3
V: TRBV10-3
DNA: TGTGCCACTGCGTTGTCTGGAAACACCATATATTTT
CDR3: CATALSGNTIYF

D: -
size: many
J: TRBJ2-3
V: TRBV12-3/TRBV12-4
DNA: TGTGCCAGCAGTTCCGGGACACGGAAGCCAGATACGCAGTATTTT
CDR3: CASSSGTRKPDTQYF

D: TRBD1
size: -
J: TRBJ1-1
V: TRBV5-1
DNA: TGCGCCAGCAGAGGCCAGGGGGCGGCCACTGAAGCTTTCTTT
CDR3: CASRGQGAATEAFF

D: -
size: many
J: TRBJ1-1
V: TRBV5-1
DNA: TGCGCCAGCAGCTTGGTAGCAGGTTCGAACACTGAAGCTTTCTTT
CDR3: CASSLVAGSNTEAFF

D: -
size: -
J: TRBJ1-5
V: TRBV20-1
DNA: TGCAGTGCTAGTAGGCGCGGAAAGGGTCAGCCCCAGCATTTT
CDR3: CSASRRGKGQPQHF

D: -
size: few
J: TRBJ2-7
V: TRBV5-1
DNA: TGCGCCAGCAGCCGGTGGGCAGGGGTCTACGAGCAGTACTTC
CDR3: CASSRWAGVYEQYF

D: -
size: few
J: TRBJ2-1
V: TRBV25-1
DNA: TGTGCCAGCAGTGGAATGGTTGAGCAGTTCTTC
CDR3: CASSGMVEQFF

D: -
size: -
J: TRBJ2-2
V: TRBV10-3
DNA: TGTGCCATCAGTGTAGGGAACACCGGGGAGCTGTTTTTT
CDR3: CAISVGNTGELFF